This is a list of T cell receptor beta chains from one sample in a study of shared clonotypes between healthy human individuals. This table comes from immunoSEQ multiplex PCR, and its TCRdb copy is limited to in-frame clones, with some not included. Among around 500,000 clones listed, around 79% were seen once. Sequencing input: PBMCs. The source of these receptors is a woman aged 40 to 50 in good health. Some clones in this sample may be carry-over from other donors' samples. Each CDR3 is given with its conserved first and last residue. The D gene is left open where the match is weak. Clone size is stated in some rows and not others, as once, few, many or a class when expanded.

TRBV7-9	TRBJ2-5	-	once	CASSVTGPQYF	TGTGCCAGCAGCGTAACCGGGCCCCAGTACTTC
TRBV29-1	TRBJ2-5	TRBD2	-	CSVGLAGNQETQYF	TGCAGCGTTGGGCTAGCGGGAAACCAAGAGACCCAGTACTTC
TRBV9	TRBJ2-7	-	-	CASSVGSREYF	TGTGCCAGCAGCGTAGGGTCCCGCGAGTACTTC
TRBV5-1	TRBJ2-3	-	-	CASSTEGGVTDTQYF	TGCGCCAGCAGCACGGAGGGGGGTGTCACAGATACGCAGTATTTT
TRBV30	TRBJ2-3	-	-	CARDEGGTDTQYF	TGTGCCCGCGACGAGGGGGGGACAGATACGCAGTATTTT
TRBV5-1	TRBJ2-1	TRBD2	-	CASSLATSGRGDEQFF	TGCGCCAGCAGCTTGGCCACTAGCGGGAGGGGCGATGAGCAGTTCTTC
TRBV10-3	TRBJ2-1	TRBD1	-	CAIGGGNEQFF	TGTGCCATAGGGGGCGGGAATGAGCAGTTCTTC
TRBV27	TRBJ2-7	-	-	CASSGDAGLAYEQYF	TGTGCCAGCAGCGGAGACGCGGGGTTAGCCTACGAGCAGTACTTC
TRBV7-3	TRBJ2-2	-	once	CASSPAPIGGGELFF	TGTGCCAGCAGCCCAGCCCCAATCGGGGGCGGGGAGCTGTTTTTT
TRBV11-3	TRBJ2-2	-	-	CASSLGDSVTGELFF	TGTGCCAGCAGCTTGGGAGACAGTGTCACCGGGGAGCTGTTTTTT
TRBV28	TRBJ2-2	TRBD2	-	CASSYPGLALFTGELFF	TGTGCCAGCAGCTACCCGGGACTAGCGCTTTTCACCGGGGAGCTGTTTTTT
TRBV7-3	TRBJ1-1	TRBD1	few	CASSRNSGTDTEAFF	TGTGCCAGCAGCAGGAATTCCGGGACAGATACTGAAGCTTTCTTT
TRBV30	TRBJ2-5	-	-	CAWSASLVQETQYF	TGTGCCTGGAGTGCCTCATTGGTTCAAGAGACCCAGTACTTC